Below, one T cell receptor (beta chain) is given with its context. Its target antigen remains unknown. These data are taken from a study of monozygotic twins with inflammatory bowel disease (dated by TCRdb to about 2019). Regarding the research as a whole: The complete study included some 28 monozygotic twin pairs: 19 IBD-discordant Danish pairs and nine German pairs, of which four were IBD-concordant and five were IBD-discordant. The search for disease-associated traits relied mainly on comparing, within discordant pairs, IBD patients with their genetically identical healthy co-twins. Each individual had, on average, about 151 000 unique TCRalpha sequences and 181 000 unique TCRbeta sequences available for analysis.

From each donor, an approximately 2.5 ml peripheral blood sample was collected into PAXgene tubes and stored at -80 degrees C. Total RNA was isolated from whole blood with the PAXgene blood miRNA kit on an automated QIAcube, without T cell sorting. Peripheral blood from monozygotic twin pairs who were concordant or discordant for inflammatory bowel disease underwent deep TCRalpha and TCRbeta repertoire profiling using unique molecular barcoding. Smoking habits were recorded for all twin pairs, with individuals classified as current, former or never smokers. There are 12 amino acids in the CDR3, from cysteine to phenylalanine inclusive. The entry carries no DNA sequence. CDR1 MDHEN and CDR2 SYDVKM are derived from the germline V gene. Points the paper makes about the study in general: The results gave no support for a single strong signal or clonotype linked to IBD. A decrease in TCRbeta repertoire diversity, as measured by inverse Simpson index, was observed in IBD patients compared with their healthy co-twins. Differing immunosuppressive treatments among patients may have added background noise and inter-individual variability to the repertoires. The analysis was unable to tell different T cell subtypes apart. Repertoire similarity did not differ between concordant and discordant twins, which could be due to limited statistical power. Fewer clonotypes were shared with other individuals by IBD patients than by healthy twins, most markedly in patients showing signs of disease activity.

Library preparation employed 5' RACE. Each TCR library was prepared from about 3,400 ng of total RNA. cDNA was synthesized with SMARTScribe reverse transcriptase in eight separate reactions per sample. During cDNA synthesis, template switching introduced unique molecular identifiers that contained a 6-nucleotide sample barcode. TCRalpha and TCRbeta cDNA was amplified by two nested PCRs of roughly 15 and 9 cycles, with bead purification after each PCR. Before amplification, cDNA was treated with uracil DNA-glycosylase and purified using the QIAquick PCR purification kit. In the second PCR, Illumina TruSeq-compatible adapters and sample-specific barcodes were added. TapeStation and Qubit were used to check library quality and concentration, and around 5 ng of each library went into the pool. The pooled libraries were sequenced with 2 x 100 bp reads and custom sequencing primers on an Illumina HiSeq2500 single-index Rapid Run. The study's own analysis went as follows. MiGEC version 1.2.6 was used for UMI-based consensus assembly to correct PCR and sequencing errors. MiXCR version 2.1.1 handled V(D)J alignment, clonotype assembly and CDR3 extraction. To normalise gene usage, clonotype sharing and MAIT/NKT TCR abundance, the analysis used the top 1000, 10 000 and 20 000 clonotypes per sample. Diversity was computed as the inverse Simpson index with the vegan R package after downsampling to 27 000 UMIs. Statistical testing used paired Mann-Whitney U tests on the discordant twin pairs and applied Benjamini-Hochberg correction for multiple testing. After reprocessing by TCRdb, each CDR3 protein sequence is one entry, and no DNA is given. Here the V and J calls rest on TCRdb's processing, not on the authors' analysis. The sample's own table lists fewer than 350,000 distinct CDR3 sequences. The ten largest clones take up 2% to 2.5% of the sample.

Sequences were obtained from blood. This TCR was recovered from a human donor with ulcerative colitis or Crohn's disease, or a healthy co-twin of an affected twin (not recorded which). The sequence is built from TRBV28 and TRBJ2-1; the TCRdb call, TRBD1, lacks DNA for checking. The CDR3 here reads CASSLQGTEQFF. Extended through the reference TRBV28 and TRBJ2-1 proteins, this CDR3 yields the full variable domain: DVKVTQSSRYLVKRTGEKVFLECVQDMDHENMFWYRQDPGLGLRLIYFSYDVKMKEKGDIPEGYSVSREKKERFSLILESASTNQTSMYLCASSLQGTEQFFGPGTRLTVL.